Below are 13 T cell receptor beta chains sequenced from a single sample in a study of identical twins. TCRdb used MiXCR to reprocess the 5' RACE reads, holding one entry per CDR3 protein. The sample holds around 1.7 million distinct CDR3 sequences, around a third seen once. Sequencing used cord blood. The origin of the receptors is a newborn girl in good health.

J is TRBJ2-5 and V is TRBV6-5; tentatively, D is TRBD1 or TRBD2 (7 bases each). Trimming shortened V by 5 bases and J by 2 bases, and 15 bases separated the two germline ends. The CDR3 is 15 residues long. CDR1 and CDR2 from the germline V gene are MNHEY and SVGAGI. This chain's CDR3 is CASSRTRGPQETQYF. The DNA for the CDR3 is TGTGCCAGCAGTCGGACTAGGGGGCCACAAGAGACCCAGTACTTC.

This clonotype was observed a handful of times. The V and J genes are TRBV20-1 and TRBJ1-2; perhaps TRBD1 as D (6 bases). V was clipped by 3 bases and J by 2 bases, with 16 bases between them. The V gene's germline CDR1 is DFQATT and CDR2 SNEGSKA (reference sequence). CDR3 size: 15 residues. The CDR3 DNA reads TGCAGTGCTAGGGCTGAGACAGGAAAAAACTATGGCTACACCTTC. Its translation is CSARAETGKNYGYTF.

This clonotype was found a few times. The chain carries TRBV29-1 and TRBJ2-7; the D is unclear. V was pared by 0 bases and J by 5 bases, with 11 bases between. This CDR3 region has 13 residues. The germline gives CDR1 SQVTM, CDR2 ANQGSEA. The CDR3 sequence: CSVEDIFVDEQYF. In nucleotides, the CDR3 is TGCAGCGTTGAAGACATCTTTGTCGACGAGCAGTACTTC.

This clonotype was counted between two and nine times. This chain connects TRBV9 to TRBJ2-1, with 13 bases matching TRBD2. The CDR3 runs 15 residues. The trim removed 3 bases at V and 6 bases at J, leaving 3 bases unmatched. CDR1 and CDR2 (germline): SGDLS, YYNGEE. As DNA, the CDR3 is TGTGCCAGCAGCGCCGGGACTAGCGGGGCCAATGAGCAGTTCTTC. Protein product: CASSAGTSGANEQFF.

This clonotype appeared once. The CDR3 sequence: CASGFLSNTNARSSYNEQFF. DNA of the CDR3: TGTGCCAGCGGATTCCTTAGCAACACTAACGCAAGGAGCTCCTACAATGAGCAGTTCTTC. The chain joins TRBV5-6 to TRBJ2-1, with D uncertain. CDR3 length: 20 amino acids. The V end lost 7 bases, the J end lost 0 bases, and 29 bases lay between the germline ends. The germline V gene encodes CDR1 SGHDT and CDR2 YYEEEE.

CDR3 in DNA: TGTGCCAGCAGTTTTTCTCGGACTGACAGCCATGAGCAGTTCTTC. It encodes CASSFSRTDSHEQFF. This sequence joins TRBV27 and TRBJ2-1; possibly TRBD1 or TRBD2 for D (5 bases each). The V and J ends lost 3 bases and 8 bases respectively, with 17 bases between them. CDR1 is MNHEY, CDR2 SMNVEV, per germline (reference sequence). This CDR3 comprises 15 residues.

The CDR3 DNA reads as TGTGCCAGCAGAAAGGGGAGACTAGTACCCAATGAGCAGTTCTTC. Translation gives CASRKGRLVPNEQFF. The chain uses TRBV6-2 or TRBV6-3 and TRBJ2-1; D perhaps matches TRBD2 (6 bases). The germline V gene encodes CDR1 MNHEY and CDR2 SVGEGT. V lost 6 bases, J lost 6 bases, and 18 bases lay in between. The CDR3 is 15 residues long.

This clonotype was seen more than once but under ten times. The chain is built from TRBV28 and TRBJ2-7; D ambiguous. The CDR3 extends over 14 amino acids. V lost 3 bases, J lost 0 bases, and 9 bases lay in between. Germline loops: CDR1 MDHEN, CDR2 SYDVKM. The CDR3 reads CASSFRHSSYEQYF. CDR3 sequence (DNA): TGTGCCAGCAGTTTTAGACACAGCTCCTACGAGCAGTACTTC. The full variable domain, its missing parts supplied by reference TRBV28 and TRBJ2-7, is DVKVTQSSRYLVKRTGEKVFLECVQDMDHENMFWYRQDPGLGLRLIYFSYDVKMKEKGDIPEGYSVSREKKERFSLILESASTNQTSMYLCASSFRHSSYEQYFGPGTRLTVT.

The chain is built from TRBV27 and TRBJ1-2; D not certain. Trimming left V 2 bases short and J 5 bases short, with 9 bases between. CDR1 and CDR2 from the germline V gene are MNHEY and SMNVEV (reference sequence). The CDR3 runs 13 residues. The CDR3 bases are TGTGCCAGCAGTTTAGGCAGGATGTATGGCTACACCTTC. This gives the protein CASSLGRMYGYTF.

The chain links TRBV20-1 to TRBJ2-1; D gene unclear. The CDR3 covers 13 residues. Germline CDR1 reads DFQATT; CDR2 reads SNEGSKA (reference sequence). V was clipped by 4 bases and J by 0 bases, with 7 bases between them. CDR3 nucleotides: TGCAGTGCTAAGGTGGCCTCCTACAATGAGCAGTTCTTC. Its translation: CSAKVASYNEQFF.

This chain links TRBV3-1 with TRBJ1-2; D not certain. Between the trimmed V and J ends, which lost 1 base and 7 bases, there was a span of 10 bases. CDR1 and CDR2 (germline): LGHDT, YNNKEL (reference sequence). There are 13 residues in the CDR3. Here the CDR3 reads CASSQGRITGYTF. CDR3 bases: TGTGCCAGCAGCCAAGGGAGGATAACTGGCTACACCTTC. Full variable domain (rest looked up from reference TRBV3-1 and TRBJ1-2): DTAVSQTPKYLVTQMGNDKSIKCEQNLGHDTMYWYKQDSKKFLKIMFSYNNKELIINETVPNRFSPKSPDKAHLNLHINSLELGDSAVYFCASSQGRITGYTFGSGTRLTVV.

This clonotype occurred a few times. This sequence joins TRBV4-1 and TRBJ2-1; 10 bases line up with TRBD2. The CDR3 consists of 15 residues. V was pared by 0 bases and J by 13 bases, with 9 bases of the junction left unmatched. Germline-derived CDR1 and CDR2 are MGHRA and YSYEKL. In nucleotides, the CDR3 is TGCGCCAGCAGCCAAGAACCCAGCGGGGGGGCTCGACAGTTCTTC. Its translation is CASSQEPSGGARQFF.

This clonotype has a handful of counts. This sequence joins TRBV20-1 and TRBJ2-1; 7 bases fit TRBD2. The CDR3 totals 13 residues. Germline values: CDR1 DFQATT, CDR2 SNEGSKA (reference sequence). With 3 bases clipped from V and 4 bases from J, the junction kept 3 bases outside the gene matches. The CDR3 DNA is TGCAGTGCTAGCGGGGGGTGGTACAATGAGCAGTTCTTC. The encoded protein is CSASGGWYNEQFF.